What follows describes a single T cell receptor (beta chain). The source of the sample is a study of blood T cell repertoires in COVID-19. The CDR3 length is 14 residues. Germline lookup yields CDR1 LNHDA and CDR2 SQIVND (reference sequence). The V end was cut by 3 bases, the J end by 2 bases, with 10 bases between. In the authors' methods: Nucleated cell number was recorded as an estimate derived from reference gene primer amplification. Data came from immunoSEQ multiplex PCR; TCRdb stores just in-frame clones and leaves some out. V, J and clone size were drawn from that table, and D and trimming were deduced from the DNA. The sample holds under 200,000 clones, 60% to 85% seen once.

The chain carries TRBV19 and TRBJ1-2; the D gene is possibly TRBD1 (6 bases). Sequencing used peripheral blood. The receptor was isolated from a man aged 55-75 years with acute or convalescent COVID-19. CDR3 coding DNA: TGTGCCAGTAGTATGCTGGGGGCGAACTATGGCTACACCTTC. This sequence encodes CASSMLGANYGYTF.